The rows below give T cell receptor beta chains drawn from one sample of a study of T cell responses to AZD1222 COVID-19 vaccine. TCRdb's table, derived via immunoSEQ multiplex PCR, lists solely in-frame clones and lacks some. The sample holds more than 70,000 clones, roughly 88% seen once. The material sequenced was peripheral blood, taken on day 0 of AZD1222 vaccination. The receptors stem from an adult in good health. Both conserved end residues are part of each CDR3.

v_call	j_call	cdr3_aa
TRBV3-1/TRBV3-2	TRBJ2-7	CASSQTAVWDRGSEQYF
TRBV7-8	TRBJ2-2	CASSPRGEGTGELFF
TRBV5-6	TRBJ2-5	CASRTSGIVMGLQETQYF
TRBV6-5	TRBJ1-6	CASSRGLSPLHF
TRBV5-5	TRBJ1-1	CASSLWAGEAFF
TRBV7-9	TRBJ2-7	CASSLPPPGVHYEQYF
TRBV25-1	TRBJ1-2	CASSAAGTVHGYTF
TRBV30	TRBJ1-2	CAWRESGQGLWRYTF
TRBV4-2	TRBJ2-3	CASSQGPAGDTDTQYF
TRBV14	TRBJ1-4	CASSPYDATNEKLFF
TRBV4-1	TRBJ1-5	CASSQDSRVGGNSNQPQHF
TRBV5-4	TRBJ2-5	CASSPRTKETQYF
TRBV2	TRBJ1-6	CASLGRFDSPLHF
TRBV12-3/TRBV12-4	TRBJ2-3	CASSLNRAGTQYF
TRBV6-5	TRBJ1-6	CASSGRGVNSPLHF
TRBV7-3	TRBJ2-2	CASSSKTGELFF
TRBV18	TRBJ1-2	CASSPRTGVGINYGYTF
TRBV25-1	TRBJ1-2	CASSALDTNYGYTF
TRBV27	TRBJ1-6	CASSSRGGGSPLHF
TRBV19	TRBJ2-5	CASSLPGGETQYF
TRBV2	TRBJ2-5	CASLSRLETQYF
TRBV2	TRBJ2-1	CASRKSRLAGGFYNEQFF
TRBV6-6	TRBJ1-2	CASSYSSGRSVWGYTF
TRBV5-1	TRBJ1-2	CASSLDLGDRVSGYTF
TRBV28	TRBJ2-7	CASSGVVKSSYEQYF
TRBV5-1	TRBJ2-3	CASSLQGVGSTDTQYF
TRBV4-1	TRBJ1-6	CASSRDRGRESPLHF
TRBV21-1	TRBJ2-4	CASSKGTALAKNIQYF